This T cell receptor beta chain derives from a study of beta chain features in type 1 diabetes. General study findings and limits: Shorter TCRB CDR3s, moderately but significantly so, were found in Type 1 diabetes patients in all four CD4+ subsets.

Concerning this clone itself: Its antigen is undetermined. A read error may account for a junction end that differs from germline.

Expressed TCRB transcripts got sequenced, as all isolated RNA was reverse transcribed. Produced via immunoSEQ multiplex PCR; TCRdb's table is partial and in-frame only. The sample carries 400,000 to 500,000 clones, more than 11% recorded once. CDR3 size: 12 residues. The germline CDR1 and CDR2 sequences are SGHTA and FQGNSA. The receptor's source is a man aged 30 to 45 in good health. Input material: naive CD4+ T cells from blood. The genes are TRBV7-2 and TRBJ2-1; 14 positions match TRBD2. The chain's CDR3 is CASSIGLAGGIF. In DNA form, the CDR3 reads TGTGCCAGCAGCATTGGACTAGCGGGAGGAATCTTC.